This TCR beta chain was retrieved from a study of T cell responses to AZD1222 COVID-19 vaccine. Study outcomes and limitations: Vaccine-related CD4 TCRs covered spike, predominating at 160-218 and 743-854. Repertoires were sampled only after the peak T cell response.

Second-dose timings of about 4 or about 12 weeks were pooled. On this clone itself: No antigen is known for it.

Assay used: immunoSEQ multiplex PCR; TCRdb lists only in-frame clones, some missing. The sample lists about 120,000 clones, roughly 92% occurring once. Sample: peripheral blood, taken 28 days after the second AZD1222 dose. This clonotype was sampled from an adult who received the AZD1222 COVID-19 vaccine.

CDR3 residues: CATRWRPVQETQYF. The CDR3 DNA reads as TGTGCCACGAGATGGAGACCGGTACAAGAGACCCAGTACTTC. The chain couples TRBV25-1 to TRBJ2-5, with D hard to call. Germline loops: CDR1 MGHDK, CDR2 SYGVNS. V shed 10 bases and J shed 2 bases, with 17 bases lying between them. This CDR3 comprises 14 residues.